Below are 9 T cell receptor beta chains sequenced from a single sample in a study of cytomegalovirus exposure and HLA in healthy donors. PCR used 60 Vbeta primers and 13 Jbeta primers. The repertoire was sequenced with immunoSEQ multiplex PCR; TCRdb's copy has only in-frame clones and lacks some. This sample's table has over 200,000 clones. Specimen: PBMCs. These receptors were obtained from a woman in her thirties in good health and CMV-seropositive.

About this clone: At the DNA level, this CDR3 is encoded by other sequences in the same sample as well. The chain combines TRBV28 with TRBJ2-7; D remains unclear. The germline V and J ends were trimmed by 3 bases and 3 bases, with 3 bases remaining between them. CDR3 size: 11 residues. In germline, CDR1 is MDHEN, CDR2 SYDVKM. The CDR3: CASSLRYEQYF. Written as DNA, the CDR3 is TGTGCCAGCAGTTTGCGCTACGAGCAGTACTTC.

The V gene is TRBV19, the J gene TRBJ2-7, with 8 bases matching TRBD2. The CDR3 length is 15 residues. Looked up from germline, CDR1 is LNHDA and CDR2 is SQIVND (reference sequence). With 6 bases clipped from V and 3 bases from J, the junction kept 10 bases outside the gene matches. The CDR3 DNA reads TGTGCCAGTAGCTCTCTAGCGGGCGCGAACTACGAGCAGTACTTC. Its protein product is CASSSLAGANYEQYF.

V gene TRBV14 combines with J gene TRBJ1-2; tentative D call: TRBD1 (5 bases). Germline CDR1 and CDR2: SGHDN and FVKESK. Trimming shortened V by 4 bases and J by 5 bases, and 11 bases separated the two germline ends. The length of the CDR3 is 13 residues. In DNA, the CDR3 is TGTGCCAGCAGCCCAACAGGCCCATATGGCTACACCTTC. Its protein product is CASSPTGPYGYTF.

The chain joins TRBV7-2 to TRBJ1-5; TRBD1 matches at 11 bases. The CDR3 has 18 residues. Germline CDR1 reads SGHTA; CDR2 reads FQGNSA. V trimming: 0 bases; J trimming: 5 bases; junction bases outside the gene matches: 9. CDR3 protein: CASSLAFGTGGLDQPQHF. CDR3 DNA sequence: TGTGCCAGCAGCTTAGCCTTCGGGACAGGGGGATTAGATCAGCCCCAGCATTTT.

This chain links TRBV10-3 with TRBJ1-1; 8 bases are a match to TRBD1. Germline-derived CDR1 and CDR2 are ENHRY and SYGVKD. CDR3 length: 14 residues. The ends lost 6 bases at V and 0 bases at J; junction bases unmatched: 3. CDR3 residues: CAIRMTGVNTEAFF. CDR3 bases: TGTGCCATCAGAATGACAGGGGTGAACACTGAAGCTTTCTTT.

The rearrangement uses TRBV7-9 and TRBJ2-1, with TRBD1 matching over 10 bases. J gave up 10 bases and V 6 bases, and 12 bases lay outside the gene matches. The CDR3 extends over 15 amino acids. Germline lookup yields CDR1 SEHNR and CDR2 FQNEAQ (reference sequence). This CDR3 reads CASSLPGTGDGEQFF. CDR3 nucleotide sequence: TGTGCCAGCAGTTTACCCGGGACAGGGGACGGAGAGCAGTTCTTC.

The V call is TRBV7-8, the J call TRBJ2-5, with D possibly matching TRBD1 (5 bases). Trimming took 0 bases from V and 10 from J, leaving 12 bases between them. The CDR3 loop spans 13 amino acids. CDR1 is SGHVS and CDR2 is FQNEAQ in the germline V gene. The CDR3 is CASSLAQGLDQYF. CDR3 sequence (DNA): TGTGCCAGCAGCTTAGCGCAGGGCCTGGACCAGTACTTC.

CDR3 sequence reads: CASSGGRGTYEQYF. CDR3 bases: TGTGCCAGCAGTGGCGGACGGGGGACCTACGAGCAGTACTTC. The gene calls are TRBV6-1 and TRBJ2-7, with TRBD2 as a possible D gene (6 bases). V was shortened by 4 bases and J by 2 bases, with 12 bases between the two germline ends. Germline values: CDR1 MNHNS, CDR2 SASEGT. This CDR3 region has 14 residues.

The chain combines TRBV11-1 with TRBJ1-1, with D uncertain. CDR3 length: 14 residues. V was shortened by 4 bases and J by 4 bases, with 13 bases between the two germline ends. Germline V gives CDR1 SGHAT, CDR2 FQDESV (reference sequence). This chain's CDR3 is CASSSVQVGTEAFF. CDR3 nucleotides: TGTGCCAGCAGCTCTGTTCAGGTAGGCACTGAAGCTTTCTTT.